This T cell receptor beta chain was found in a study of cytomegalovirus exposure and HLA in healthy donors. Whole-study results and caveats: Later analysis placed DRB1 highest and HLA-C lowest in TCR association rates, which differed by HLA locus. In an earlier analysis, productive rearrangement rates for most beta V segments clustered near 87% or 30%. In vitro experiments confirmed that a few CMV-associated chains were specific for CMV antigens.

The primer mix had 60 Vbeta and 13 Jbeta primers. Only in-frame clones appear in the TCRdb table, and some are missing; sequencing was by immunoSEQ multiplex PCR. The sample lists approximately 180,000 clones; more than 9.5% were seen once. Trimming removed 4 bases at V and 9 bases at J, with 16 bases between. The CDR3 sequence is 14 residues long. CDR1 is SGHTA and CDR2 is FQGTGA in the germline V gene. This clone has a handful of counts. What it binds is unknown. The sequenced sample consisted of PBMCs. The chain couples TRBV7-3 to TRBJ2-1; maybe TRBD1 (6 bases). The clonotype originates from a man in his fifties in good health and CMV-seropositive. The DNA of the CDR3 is TGTGCCAGCAGCTCCCAAAAGGGGGTGGGTGAGCAGTTCTTC. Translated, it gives CASSSQKGVGEQFF.